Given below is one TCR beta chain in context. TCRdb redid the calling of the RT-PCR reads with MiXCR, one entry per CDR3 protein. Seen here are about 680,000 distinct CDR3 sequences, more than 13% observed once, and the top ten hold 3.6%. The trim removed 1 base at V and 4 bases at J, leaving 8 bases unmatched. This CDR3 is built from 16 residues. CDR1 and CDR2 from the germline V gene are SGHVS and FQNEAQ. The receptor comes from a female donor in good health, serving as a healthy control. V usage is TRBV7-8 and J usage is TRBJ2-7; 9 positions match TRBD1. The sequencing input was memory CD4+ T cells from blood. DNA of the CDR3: TGTGCCAGCAGCTTAGACCGGCGGGACAGGGAATACGAGCAGTACTTC. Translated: CASSLDRRDREYEQYF.